This record looks at one T cell receptor (beta chain) sequence and its context. No antigen is known for it. CTLA-4 blockade with ipilimumab, together with focal radiation, was given to patients with chemo-refractory metastatic non-small-cell lung cancer. The source of the sample is a study of radiotherapy plus CTLA-4 blockade in lung cancer. Background on the study: Among patients, under 20% showed objective responses, and 25% to 35% had disease control. General observations from the study: How blood T cell clones changed early, along with interferon-beta, reportedly forecast response best. Radiotherapy with ipilimumab was followed by blood expansion of tumor-derived clones.

Repertoires were generated with immunoSEQ multiplex PCR, while TCRdb's copy carries only in-frame clones and drops some. The data contain 65,000 to 95,000 clones, around 87% of them singletons. This CDR3 comprises 14 residues. Germline values: CDR1 SGHAT, CDR2 FQDESV (reference sequence). Trimming took off 5 bases at V and 8 bases at J, with 18 bases between the two ends. The clonotype comes from a human donor with non-small cell lung cancer that progressed on radiotherapy plus ipilimumab. The sequencing used peripheral blood, collected from a patient treated with radiotherapy plus ipilimumab. The chain links TRBV11-1 to TRBJ1-2; D is uncertain. The CDR3 DNA reads TGTGCCAGCAGCCCAGGTCGACGCGATAAGGGCTACACCTTC. Amino acids: CASSPGRRDKGYTF.